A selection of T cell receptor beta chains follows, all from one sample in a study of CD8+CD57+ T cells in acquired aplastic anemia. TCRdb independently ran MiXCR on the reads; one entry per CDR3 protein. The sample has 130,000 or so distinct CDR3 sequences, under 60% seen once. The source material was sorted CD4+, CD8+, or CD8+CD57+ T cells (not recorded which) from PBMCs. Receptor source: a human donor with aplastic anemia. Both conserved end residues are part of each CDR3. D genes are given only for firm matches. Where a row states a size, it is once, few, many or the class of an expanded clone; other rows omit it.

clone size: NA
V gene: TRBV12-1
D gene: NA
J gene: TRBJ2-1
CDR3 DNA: TGTGCCAGCAGCGGAAATCTTCGAGGACAGGGGGGATACAATGAGCAGTTCTTC
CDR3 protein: CASSGNLRGQGGYNEQFF

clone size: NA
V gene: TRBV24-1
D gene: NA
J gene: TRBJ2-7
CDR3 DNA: TGTGCCGGGGCCTCCTGGCACTACGAGCAGTACTTC
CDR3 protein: CAGASWHYEQYF

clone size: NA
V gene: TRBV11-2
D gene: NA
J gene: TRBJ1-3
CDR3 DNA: TGTGCCAGCAGCTTAGTTCTGGGAAACACCATATATTTT
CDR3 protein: CASSLVLGNTIYF

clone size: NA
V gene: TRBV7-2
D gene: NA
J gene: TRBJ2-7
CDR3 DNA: TGTGCCAGCAGCTTATTCTTGGACATCGCCTACGAGCAGTACTTC
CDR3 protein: CASSLFLDIAYEQYF

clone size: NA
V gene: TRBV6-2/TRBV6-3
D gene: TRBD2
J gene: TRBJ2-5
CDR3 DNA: TGTGCCAGCAGCGGCCACGAGCGGGGGGGCACGGAGACCCAGTACTTC
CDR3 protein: CASSGHERGGTETQYF

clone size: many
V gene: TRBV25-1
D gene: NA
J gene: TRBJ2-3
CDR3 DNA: TGTGCCAGCAGTGGACCCCGCTGGGCTTCGGATACGCAGTATTTT
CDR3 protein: CASSGPRWASDTQYF

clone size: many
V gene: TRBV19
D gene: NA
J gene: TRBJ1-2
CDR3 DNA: TGTGCCAGTAGTATCTCCACGACGACAGCGTCGGATGGCTACACCTTC
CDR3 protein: CASSISTTTASDGYTF

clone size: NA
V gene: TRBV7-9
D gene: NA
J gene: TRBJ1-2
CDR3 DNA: TGTGCCAGCAGCCCGCAGGGAGTTGGCAACTATGGCTACACCTTC
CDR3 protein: CASSPQGVGNYGYTF

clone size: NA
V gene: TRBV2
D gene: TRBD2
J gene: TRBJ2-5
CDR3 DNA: TGTGCCAGCAGTTCGGGACTAGCGGGGGGGCGGGCAGAGACCCAGTACTTC
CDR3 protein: CASSSGLAGGRAETQYF

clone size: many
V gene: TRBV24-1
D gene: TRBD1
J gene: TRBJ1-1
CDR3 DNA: TGTGCCACCAGTGTAAGGACAGGGGGGATCACTGAAGCTTTCTTT
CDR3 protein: CATSVRTGGITEAFF

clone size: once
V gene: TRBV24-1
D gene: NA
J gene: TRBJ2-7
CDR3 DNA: TGTGCCAGCAGTTTAAATGCAGGGGATTTCTCCTACGAGCAGTACTTT
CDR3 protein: CASSLNAGDFSYEQYF

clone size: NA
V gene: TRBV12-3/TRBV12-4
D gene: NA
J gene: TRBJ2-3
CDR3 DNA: TGTGCCAGCAGTTCCAAACAGGGTAGCACAGATACGCAGTATTTT
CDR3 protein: CASSSKQGSTDTQYF

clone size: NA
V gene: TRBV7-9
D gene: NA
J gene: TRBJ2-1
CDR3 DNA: TGTGCCAGCAGCTTCCAAAGCGACAATGAGCAGTTCTTC
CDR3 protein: CASSFQSDNEQFF

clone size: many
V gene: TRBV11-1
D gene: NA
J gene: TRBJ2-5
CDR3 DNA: TGTGCCAGCAGCCCCCGGGACAAACAAGAGACCCAGTACTTC
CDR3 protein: CASSPRDKQETQYF

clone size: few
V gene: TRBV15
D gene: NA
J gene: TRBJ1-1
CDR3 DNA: TGTGCAACAGGATCCACGCGGAAAGGGGGGCGAACTGAAGCTTTCTTT
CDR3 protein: CATGSTRKGGRTEAFF

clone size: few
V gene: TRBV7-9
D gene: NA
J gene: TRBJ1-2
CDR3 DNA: TGTGCCAGCAGCGCAACTGGGGAGTCTAACTATGGCTACACCTTC
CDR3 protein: CASSATGESNYGYTF

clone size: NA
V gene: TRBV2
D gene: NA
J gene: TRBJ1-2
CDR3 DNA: TGTGCCAGCAGGCTGGACACCCAGGGCGGCTACACCTTC
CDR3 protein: CASRLDTQGGYTF

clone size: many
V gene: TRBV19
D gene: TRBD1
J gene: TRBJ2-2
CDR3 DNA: TGTGCCAGTAGCGGGACAGATAACACCGGGGAGCTGTTTTTT
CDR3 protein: CASSGTDNTGELFF

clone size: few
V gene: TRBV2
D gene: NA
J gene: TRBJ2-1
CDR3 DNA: TGTGCCAGCAGTGAAAACAGAATGAACAATGAGCAGTTCTTC
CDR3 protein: CASSENRMNNEQFF

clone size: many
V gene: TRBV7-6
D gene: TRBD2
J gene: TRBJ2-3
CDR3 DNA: TGTGCCAGCAGCCTGAGCGGGAGTTTGACAGATACGCAGTATTTT
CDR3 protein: CASSLSGSLTDTQYF

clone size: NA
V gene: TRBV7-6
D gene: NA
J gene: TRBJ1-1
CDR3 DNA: TGTGCCAGCAGCTTCCGTGACACTGAAGCTTTCTTT
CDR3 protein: CASSFRDTEAFF

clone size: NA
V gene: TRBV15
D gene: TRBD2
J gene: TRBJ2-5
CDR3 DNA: TGTGCCACCAGCGCGAAGACTAGCGGGGGGGCCATGGAGACCCAGTACTTC
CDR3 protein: CATSAKTSGGAMETQYF

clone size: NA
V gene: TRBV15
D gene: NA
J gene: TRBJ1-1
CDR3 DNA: TGTGCCACCAGCAGTACAGGGAACACTGAAGCTTTCTTT
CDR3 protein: CATSSTGNTEAFF

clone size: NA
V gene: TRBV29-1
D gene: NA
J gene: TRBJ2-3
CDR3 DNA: TGCAGCGTTACGGAGCCCACAGATACGCAGTATTTT
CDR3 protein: CSVTEPTDTQYF

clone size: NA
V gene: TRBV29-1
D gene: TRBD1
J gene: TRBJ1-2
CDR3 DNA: TGCAGCGTTGGTCAGGGGGCGCCGGATGGCTACACCTTC
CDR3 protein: CSVGQGAPDGYTF

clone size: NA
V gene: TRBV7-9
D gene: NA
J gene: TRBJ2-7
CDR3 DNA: TGTGCCAGCCGTGGGGACAATTCCTACGAGCAGTACTTC
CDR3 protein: CASRGDNSYEQYF

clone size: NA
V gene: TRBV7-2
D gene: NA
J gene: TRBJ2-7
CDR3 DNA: TGTGCCAGCAGCTCACGCAAGGTCTACGAGCAGTACTTC
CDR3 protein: CASSSRKVYEQYF

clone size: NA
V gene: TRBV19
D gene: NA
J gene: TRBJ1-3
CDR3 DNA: TGTGCCAGTAGTTTCAGGGGTGGAAACACCATATATTTT
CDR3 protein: CASSFRGGNTIYF

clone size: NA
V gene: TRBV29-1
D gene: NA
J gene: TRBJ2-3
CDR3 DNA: TGCAGCGTTGATGACGGGGATACGCAGTATTTT
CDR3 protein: CSVDDGDTQYF

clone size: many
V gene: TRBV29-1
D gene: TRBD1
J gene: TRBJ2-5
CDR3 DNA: TGCAGCGTTTGGGGGAGAGGACAGGCCCCCACCCAAGAGACCCAGTACTTC
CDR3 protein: CSVWGRGQAPTQETQYF

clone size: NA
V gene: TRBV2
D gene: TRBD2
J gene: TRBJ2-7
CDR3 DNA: TGTGCCAGCAGCCGGGGACTAGAAAGCTATGAGCAGTACTTC
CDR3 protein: CASSRGLESYEQYF

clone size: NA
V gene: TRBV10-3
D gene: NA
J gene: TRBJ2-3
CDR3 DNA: TGTGCCATTCGGGGAGCGGCTAGCACAGATACGCAGTATTTT
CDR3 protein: CAIRGAASTDTQYF

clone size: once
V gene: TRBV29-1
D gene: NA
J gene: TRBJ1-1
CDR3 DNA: TGCAGCGTTGCGGCTAACACTGAAGCTTTCTTT
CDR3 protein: CSVAANTEAFF

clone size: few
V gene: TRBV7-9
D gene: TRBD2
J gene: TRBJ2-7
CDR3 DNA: TGTGCCAGCAGCGTAGCGGGAGCCATCGAGCAGTACTTC
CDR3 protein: CASSVAGAIEQYF

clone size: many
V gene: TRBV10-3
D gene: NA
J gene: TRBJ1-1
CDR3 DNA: TGTGCCATCAGTGACGGGAACACTGAAGCTTTCTTT
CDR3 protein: CAISDGNTEAFF

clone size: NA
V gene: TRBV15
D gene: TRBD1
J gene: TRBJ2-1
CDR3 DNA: TGTGCCACCAGCAGAAGGGACAGGGGCATCAATGAGCAGTTCTTC
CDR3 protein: CATSRRDRGINEQFF

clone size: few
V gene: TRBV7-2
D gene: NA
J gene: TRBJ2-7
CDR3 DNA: TGTGCCAGCAGCTTAGCGGCAGGAAACTACGAGCAGTACTTC
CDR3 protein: CASSLAAGNYEQYF

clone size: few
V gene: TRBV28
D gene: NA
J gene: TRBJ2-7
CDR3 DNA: TGTGCCAGCAGTTTATCCGTCCGGGCCCCAGCCCGCGAGCAGTACTTC
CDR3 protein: CASSLSVRAPAREQYF

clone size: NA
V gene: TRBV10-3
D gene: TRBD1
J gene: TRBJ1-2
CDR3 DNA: TGTGCCATCACCCCGGGACAGAGCTATGGCTACACCTTC
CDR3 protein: CAITPGQSYGYTF

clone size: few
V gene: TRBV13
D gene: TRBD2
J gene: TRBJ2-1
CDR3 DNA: TGTGCCAGCAGCTCTAGGACTAGCGGGGCAAGCTCCTACAATGAGCAGTTCTTC
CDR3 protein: CASSSRTSGASSYNEQFF

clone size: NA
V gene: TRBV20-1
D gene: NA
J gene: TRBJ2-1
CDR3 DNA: TGCAGTGCTAGAGCGGCAGGGACCGATGAGCAGTTCTTC
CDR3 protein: CSARAAGTDEQFF

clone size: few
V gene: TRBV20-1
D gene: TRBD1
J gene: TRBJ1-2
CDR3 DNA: TGCAGTGCTAGAGAAGGGACAGGGAACGGCTACACCTTC
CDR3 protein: CSAREGTGNGYTF

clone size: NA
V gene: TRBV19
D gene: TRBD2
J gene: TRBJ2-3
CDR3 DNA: TGTGCCAGTAGTATAATCGACGGGAGGGCTGACGCAGATACGCAGTATTTT
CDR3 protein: CASSIIDGRADADTQYF

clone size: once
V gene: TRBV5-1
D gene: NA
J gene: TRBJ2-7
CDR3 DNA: TGCGCCAGCAGCACGGGAGGGGGCACCTACGAGCAGTACTTC
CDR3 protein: CASSTGGGTYEQYF

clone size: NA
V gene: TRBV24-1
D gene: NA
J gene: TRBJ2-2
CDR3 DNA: TGTGCCACCAGTTTCGCGGCTACACGGGAGCTGTTTTTT
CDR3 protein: CATSFAATRELFF

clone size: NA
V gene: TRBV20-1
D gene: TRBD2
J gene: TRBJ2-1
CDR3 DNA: TGCAGTGCTAGAGCGGGGCGGGGGGTGGAGCAGTTCTTC
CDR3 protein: CSARAGRGVEQFF

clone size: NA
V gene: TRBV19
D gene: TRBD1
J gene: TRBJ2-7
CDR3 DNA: TGTGCCAGTAGCCGCCCCAGGGAGACAGGGCGATTGGGCGAGCAGTACTTC
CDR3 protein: CASSRPRETGRLGEQYF

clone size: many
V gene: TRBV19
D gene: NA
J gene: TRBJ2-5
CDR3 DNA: TGTGCCAGTAGAGGGGGGGACGAGACCCAGTACTTC
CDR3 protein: CASRGGDETQYF

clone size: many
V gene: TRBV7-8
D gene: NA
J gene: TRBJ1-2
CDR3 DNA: TGTGCCAGCAGCTTTACGAGGGACGCCCGGAATGGCTACACCTTC
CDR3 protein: CASSFTRDARNGYTF

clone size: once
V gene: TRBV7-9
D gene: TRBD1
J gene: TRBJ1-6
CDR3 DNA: TGTGCCAGCAGCGGACGACAGGGGATGAATTCACCCCTCCACTTT
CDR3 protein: CASSGRQGMNSPLHF

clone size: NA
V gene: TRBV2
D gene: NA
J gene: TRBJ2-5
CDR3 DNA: TGTGCCAGCAGTAGTCAGCAGGGGCGCGGGGAGACCCAGTACTTC
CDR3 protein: CASSSQQGRGETQYF

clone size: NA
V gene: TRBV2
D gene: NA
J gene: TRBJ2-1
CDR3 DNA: TGTGCCATCGCCGACTTGCCTCGGGAGCAGTTCTTC
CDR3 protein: CAIADLPREQFF